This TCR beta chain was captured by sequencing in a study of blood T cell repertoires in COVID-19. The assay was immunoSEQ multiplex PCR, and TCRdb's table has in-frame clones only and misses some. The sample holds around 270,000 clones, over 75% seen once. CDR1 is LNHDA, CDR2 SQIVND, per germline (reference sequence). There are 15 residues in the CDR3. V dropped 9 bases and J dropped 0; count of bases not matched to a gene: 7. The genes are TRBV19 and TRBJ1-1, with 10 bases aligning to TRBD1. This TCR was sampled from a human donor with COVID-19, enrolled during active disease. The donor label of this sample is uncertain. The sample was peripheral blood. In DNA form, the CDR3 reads TGTGCCAGCACCCGGACAGGGGGAATGAACACTGAAGCTTTCTTT. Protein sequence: CASTRTGGMNTEAFF.